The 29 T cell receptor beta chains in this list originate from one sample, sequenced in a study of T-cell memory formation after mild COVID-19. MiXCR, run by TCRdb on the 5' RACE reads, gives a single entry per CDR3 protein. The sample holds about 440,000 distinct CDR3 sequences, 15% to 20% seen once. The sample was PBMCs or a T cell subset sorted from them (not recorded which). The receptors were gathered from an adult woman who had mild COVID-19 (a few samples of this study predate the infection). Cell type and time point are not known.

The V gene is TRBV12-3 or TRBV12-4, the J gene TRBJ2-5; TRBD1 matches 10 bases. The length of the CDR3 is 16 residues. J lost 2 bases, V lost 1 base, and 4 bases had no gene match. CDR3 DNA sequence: TGTGCCAGCAGTTTAGGATCGGACAGGGGGCAAGAGACCCAGTACTTC. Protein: CASSLGSDRGQETQYF.

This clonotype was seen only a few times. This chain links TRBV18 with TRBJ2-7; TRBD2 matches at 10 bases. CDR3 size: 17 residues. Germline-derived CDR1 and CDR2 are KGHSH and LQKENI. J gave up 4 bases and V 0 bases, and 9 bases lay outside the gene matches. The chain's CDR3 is CASSPPRLAGVVYEQYF. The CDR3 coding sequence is TGTGCCAGCTCACCACCCCGCCTAGCGGGAGTAGTTTACGAGCAGTACTTC.

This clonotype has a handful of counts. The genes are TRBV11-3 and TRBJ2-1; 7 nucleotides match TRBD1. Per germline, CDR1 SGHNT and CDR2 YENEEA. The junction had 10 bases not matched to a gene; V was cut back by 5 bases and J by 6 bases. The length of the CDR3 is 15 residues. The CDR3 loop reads CASSARDRVSNEQFF. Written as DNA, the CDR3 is TGTGCCAGCAGCGCCCGAGACAGGGTCAGCAATGAGCAGTTCTTC. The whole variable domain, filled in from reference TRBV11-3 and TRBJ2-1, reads EAGVVQSPRYKIIEKKQPVAFWCNPISGHNTLYWYLQNLGQGPELLIRYENEEAVDDSQLPKDRFSAERLKGVDSTLKIQPAELGDSAVYLCASSARDRVSNEQFFGPGTRLTVL.

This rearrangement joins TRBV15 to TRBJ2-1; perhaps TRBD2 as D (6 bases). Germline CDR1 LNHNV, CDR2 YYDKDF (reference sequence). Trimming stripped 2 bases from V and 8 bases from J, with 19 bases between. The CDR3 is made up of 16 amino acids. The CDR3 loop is CATSRSSAARGYEQFF. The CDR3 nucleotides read TGTGCCACCAGCAGATCGAGCGCAGCTCGGGGGTATGAGCAGTTCTTC.

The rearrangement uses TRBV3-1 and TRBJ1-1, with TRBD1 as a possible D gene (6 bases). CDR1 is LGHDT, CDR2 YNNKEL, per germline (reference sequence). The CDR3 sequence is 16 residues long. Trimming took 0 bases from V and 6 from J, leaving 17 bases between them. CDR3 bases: TGTGCCAGCAGCCAAGATCAGGGGACCTTGGGGGCTGAAGCTTTCTTT. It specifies CASSQDQGTLGAEAFF.

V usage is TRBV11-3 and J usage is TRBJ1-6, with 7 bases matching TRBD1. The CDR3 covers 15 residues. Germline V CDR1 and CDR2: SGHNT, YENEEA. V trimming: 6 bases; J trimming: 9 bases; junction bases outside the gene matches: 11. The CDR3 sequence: CASRHSGTESSPLHF. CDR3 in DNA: TGTGCCAGCAGACATAGCGGGACAGAATCTTCACCCCTCCACTTT.

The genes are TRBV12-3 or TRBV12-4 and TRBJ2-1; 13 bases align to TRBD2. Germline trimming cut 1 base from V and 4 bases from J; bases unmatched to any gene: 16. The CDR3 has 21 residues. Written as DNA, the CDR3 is TGTGCCAGCAGTTTAGGGACCGCGGATGGACTAGCGGGGGTTGGATACAATGAGCAGTTCTTC. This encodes CASSLGTADGLAGVGYNEQFF.

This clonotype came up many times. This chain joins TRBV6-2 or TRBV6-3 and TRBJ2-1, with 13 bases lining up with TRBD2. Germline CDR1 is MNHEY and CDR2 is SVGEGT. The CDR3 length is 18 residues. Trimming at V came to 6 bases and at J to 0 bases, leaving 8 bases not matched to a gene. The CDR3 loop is CASRRTSGSSLSYNEQFF. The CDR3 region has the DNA TGTGCCAGCAGGCGGACTAGCGGGAGCTCTCTCTCCTACAATGAGCAGTTCTTC.

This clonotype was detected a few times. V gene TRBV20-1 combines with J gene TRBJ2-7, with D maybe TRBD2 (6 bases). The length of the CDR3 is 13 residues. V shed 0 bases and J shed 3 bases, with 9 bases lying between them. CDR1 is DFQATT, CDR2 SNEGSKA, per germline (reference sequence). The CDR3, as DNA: TGCAGTGCTAGAGATTTGGAGGGCTACGAGCAGTACTTC. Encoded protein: CSARDLEGYEQYF.

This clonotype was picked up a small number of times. The CDR3 DNA is TGTGCCAGCAGGGTCCGGGACGGGTTAGCCTCACCCCTCCACTTT. It yields the protein CASRVRDGLASPLHF. The rearrangement uses TRBV2 and TRBJ1-6, with D perhaps TRBD1 (5 bases). Germline CDR1 reads SNHLY; CDR2 reads FYNNEI. CDR3 size: 15 residues. Trimming pared 6 bases from V and 10 bases from J, leaving 19 bases between.

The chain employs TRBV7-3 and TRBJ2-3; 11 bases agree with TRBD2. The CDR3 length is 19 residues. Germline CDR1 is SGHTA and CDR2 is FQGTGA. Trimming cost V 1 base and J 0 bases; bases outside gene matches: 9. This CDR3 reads CASSLSPMLAGGSTDTQYF. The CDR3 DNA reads TGTGCCAGCAGCTTAAGTCCCATGCTAGCGGGAGGTAGCACAGATACGCAGTATTTT.

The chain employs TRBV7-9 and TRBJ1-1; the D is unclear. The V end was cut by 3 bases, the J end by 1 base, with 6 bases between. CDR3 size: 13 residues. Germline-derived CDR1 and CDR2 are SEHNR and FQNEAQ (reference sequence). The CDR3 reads CASSFQRNTEAFF. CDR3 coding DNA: TGTGCCAGCAGCTTTCAAAGGAACACTGAAGCTTTCTTT.

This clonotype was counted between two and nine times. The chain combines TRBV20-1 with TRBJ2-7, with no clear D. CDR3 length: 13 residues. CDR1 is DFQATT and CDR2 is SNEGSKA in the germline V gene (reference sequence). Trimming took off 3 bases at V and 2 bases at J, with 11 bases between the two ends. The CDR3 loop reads CSASPGITYEQYF. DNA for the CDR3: TGCAGTGCTAGTCCGGGCATCACCTACGAGCAGTACTTC.

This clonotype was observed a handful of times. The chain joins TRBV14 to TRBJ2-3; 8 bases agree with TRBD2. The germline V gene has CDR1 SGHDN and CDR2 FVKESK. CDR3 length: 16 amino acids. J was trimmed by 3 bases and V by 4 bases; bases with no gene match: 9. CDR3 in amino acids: CASSLHGGARTDTQYF. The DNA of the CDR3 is TGTGCCAGCAGCCTCCACGGGGGGGCCCGGACAGATACGCAGTATTTT. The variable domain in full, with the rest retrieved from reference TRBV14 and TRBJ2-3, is EAGVTQFPSHSVIEKGQTVTLRCDPISGHDNLYWYRRVMGKEIKFLLHFVKESKQDESGMPNNRFLAERTGGTYSTLKVQPAELEDSGVYFCASSLHGGARTDTQYFGPGTRLTVL.

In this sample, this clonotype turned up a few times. The CDR3 loop is CAWSRDTGELFF. CDR3 coding DNA: TGTGCCTGGAGTAGGGACACCGGGGAGCTGTTTTTT. The chain uses TRBV30 and TRBJ2-2; no definite D call. Trimming pared 2 bases from V and 3 bases from J, leaving 4 bases between. Per germline, CDR1 GTSNPN and CDR2 SVGIG (reference sequence). The CDR3 is made up of 12 amino acids.

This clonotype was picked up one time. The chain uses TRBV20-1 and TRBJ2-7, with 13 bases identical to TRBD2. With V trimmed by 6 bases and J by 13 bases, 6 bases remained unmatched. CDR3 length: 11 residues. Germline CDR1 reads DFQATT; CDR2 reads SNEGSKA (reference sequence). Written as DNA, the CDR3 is TGCAGTGCGGAGACTAGCGGGAGGCCCTACTTC. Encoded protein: CSAETSGRPYF.

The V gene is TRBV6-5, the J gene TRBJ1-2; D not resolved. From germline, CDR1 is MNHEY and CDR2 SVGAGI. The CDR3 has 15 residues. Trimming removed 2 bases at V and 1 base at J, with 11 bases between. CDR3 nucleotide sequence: TGTGCCAGCAGTTACCAACCAACAGTTAACTATGGCTACACCTTC. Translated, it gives CASSYQPTVNYGYTF.

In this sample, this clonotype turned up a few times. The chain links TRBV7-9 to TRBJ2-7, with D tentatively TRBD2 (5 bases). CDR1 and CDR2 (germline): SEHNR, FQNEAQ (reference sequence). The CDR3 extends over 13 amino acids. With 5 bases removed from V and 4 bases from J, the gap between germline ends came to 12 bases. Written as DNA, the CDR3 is TGTGCCAGCAGCATAAGCGGCGCATACGAGCAGTACTTC. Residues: CASSISGAYEQYF.

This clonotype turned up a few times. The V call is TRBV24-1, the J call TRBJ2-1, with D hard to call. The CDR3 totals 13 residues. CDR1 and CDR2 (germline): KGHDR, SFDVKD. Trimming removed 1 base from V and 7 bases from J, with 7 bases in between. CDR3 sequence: CATSDFDTNEQFF. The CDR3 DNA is TGTGCCACCAGTGATTTTGATACAAATGAGCAGTTCTTC.

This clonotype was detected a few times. The CDR3 DNA reads TGTGCCAGCAGTTTATATTACCAGGGAGGATCCGGGGAGCTGTTTTTT. This encodes CASSLYYQGGSGELFF. This chain joins TRBV27 and TRBJ2-2, with TRBD2 as a possible D gene (6 bases). The CDR3 loop spans 16 amino acids. The V end was cut by 1 base, the J end by 6 bases, with 15 bases between. Germline V CDR1 and CDR2: MNHEY, SMNVEV (reference sequence).

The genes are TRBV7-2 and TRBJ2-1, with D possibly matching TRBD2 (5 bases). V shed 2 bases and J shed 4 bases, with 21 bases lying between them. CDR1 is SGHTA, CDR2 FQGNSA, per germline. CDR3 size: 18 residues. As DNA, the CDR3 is TGTGCCAGCAGCTTATCCCACCCCCTTGTAAGAGGGTACAATGAGCAGTTCTTC. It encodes CASSLSHPLVRGYNEQFF. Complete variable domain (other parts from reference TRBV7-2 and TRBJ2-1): GAGVSQSPSNKVTEKGKDVELRCDPISGHTALYWYRQSLGQGLEFLIYFQGNSAPDKSGLPSDRFSAERTGGSVSTLTIQRTQQEDSAVYLCASSLSHPLVRGYNEQFFGPGTRLTVL.

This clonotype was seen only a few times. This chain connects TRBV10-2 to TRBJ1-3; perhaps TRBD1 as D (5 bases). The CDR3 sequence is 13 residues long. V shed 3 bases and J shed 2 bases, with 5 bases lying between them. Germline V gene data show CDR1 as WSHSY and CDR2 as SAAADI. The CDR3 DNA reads TGCGCCAGCAGTGAAGGGGCTGGAAACACCATATATTTT. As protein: CASSEGAGNTIYF.

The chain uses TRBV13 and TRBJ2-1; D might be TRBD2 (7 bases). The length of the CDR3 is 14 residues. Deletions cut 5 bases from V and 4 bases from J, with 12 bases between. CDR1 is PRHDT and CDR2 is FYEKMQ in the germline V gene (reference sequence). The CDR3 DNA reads TGTGCCAGCAGCAAGGGGGGGAATTACAATGAGCAGTTCTTC. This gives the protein CASSKGGNYNEQFF. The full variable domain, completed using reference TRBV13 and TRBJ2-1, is AAGVIQSPRHLIKEKRETATLKCYPIPRHDTVYWYQQGPGQDPQFLISFYEKMQSDKGSIPDRFSAQQFSDYHSELNMSSLELGDSALYFCASSKGGNYNEQFFGPGTRLTVL.

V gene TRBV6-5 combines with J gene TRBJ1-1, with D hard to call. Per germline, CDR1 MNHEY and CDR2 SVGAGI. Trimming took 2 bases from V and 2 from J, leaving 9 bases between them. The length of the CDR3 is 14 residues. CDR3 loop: CASSYEGLNTEAFF. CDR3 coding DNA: TGTGCCAGCAGTTACGAAGGGCTAAACACTGAAGCTTTCTTT.

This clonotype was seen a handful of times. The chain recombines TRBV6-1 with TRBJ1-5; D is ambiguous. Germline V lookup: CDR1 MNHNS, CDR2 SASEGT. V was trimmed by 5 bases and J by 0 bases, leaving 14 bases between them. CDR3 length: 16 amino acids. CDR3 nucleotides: TGTGCCAGCAGTAGATGGGGAGAATATAGCAATCAGCCCCAGCATTTT. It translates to CASSRWGEYSNQPQHF.

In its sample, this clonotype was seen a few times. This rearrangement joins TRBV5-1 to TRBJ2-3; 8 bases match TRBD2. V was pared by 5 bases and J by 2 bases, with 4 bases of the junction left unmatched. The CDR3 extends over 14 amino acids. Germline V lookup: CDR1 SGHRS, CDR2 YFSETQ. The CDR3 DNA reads TGCGCCAGCAGATTCGGACTAGCCACAGATACGCAGTATTTT. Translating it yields CASRFGLATDTQYF.

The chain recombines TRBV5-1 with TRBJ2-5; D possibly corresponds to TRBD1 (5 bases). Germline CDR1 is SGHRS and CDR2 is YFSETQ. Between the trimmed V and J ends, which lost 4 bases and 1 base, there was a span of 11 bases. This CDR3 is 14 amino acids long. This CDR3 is CASSRDSSQETQYF. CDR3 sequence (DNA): TGCGCCAGCAGCCGTGACAGTAGCCAAGAGACCCAGTACTTC.

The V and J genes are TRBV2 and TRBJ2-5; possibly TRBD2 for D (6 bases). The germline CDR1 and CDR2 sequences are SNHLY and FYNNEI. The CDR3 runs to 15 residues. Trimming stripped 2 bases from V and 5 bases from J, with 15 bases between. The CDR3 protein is CASSEQGLRVETQYF. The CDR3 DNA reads TGTGCCAGCAGTGAACAGGGACTGCGGGTGGAGACCCAGTACTTC.

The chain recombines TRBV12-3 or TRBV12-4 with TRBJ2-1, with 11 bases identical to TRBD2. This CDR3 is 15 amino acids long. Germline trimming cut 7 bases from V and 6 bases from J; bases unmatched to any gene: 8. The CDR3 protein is CASKVGLAGSNEQFF. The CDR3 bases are TGTGCCAGCAAGGTTGGACTAGCGGGTTCCAATGAGCAGTTCTTC.